This T cell receptor beta chain was found in a study of cytomegalovirus exposure and HLA in healthy donors. Comment on this clone: The antigen is not known.

Overall study findings and caveats: Sequencing had likely introduced a cluster of highly shared sequence variants as an artifact.

PCR used 60 Vbeta primers and 13 Jbeta primers. Sequenced by immunoSEQ multiplex PCR; TCRdb stores in-frame clones only, minus some. Of 100,000 to 150,000 clones in the sample, 77% were seen once. Germline V gene sequence: CDR1 MNHNS, CDR2 SASEGT. V lost 5 bases and J lost 9; bases outside the gene matches: 5. The CDR3 is 13 amino acids. The source of this sequence is a woman in her 40s in good health and CMV-seropositive. The chain recombines TRBV6-1 with TRBJ2-1; 9 bases line up with TRBD2. Input material: PBMCs. The CDR3 coding sequence is TGTGCCAGCAGTAGTAGCGGGAGCACTGAGCAGTTCTTC. Translation: CASSSSGSTEQFF.